The rows below give T cell receptor beta chains drawn from one sample of a study of cytomegalovirus exposure and HLA in healthy donors. Profiled with immunoSEQ multiplex PCR; TCRdb holds only in-frame clones, not every one. Here the sample spans fewer than 350,000 clones, around 90% being singletons. Sequencing used PBMCs. These receptors were obtained from a woman aged 18 to 35 in good health and CMV-seronegative. The CDR3 runs from the conserved cysteine through the conserved F or W.

V	J	CDR3
TRBV5-8	TRBJ1-5	CASSDYKLSNQPQHF
TRBV27	TRBJ1-5	CASSPLNQPQHF
TRBV5-1	TRBJ1-6	CASSSIGTGNSPLHF
TRBV9	TRBJ1-1	CASSVTGTGQAEAFF
TRBV15	TRBJ1-2	CATSRDLTGTNYGYTF
TRBV7-9	TRBJ1-6	CSSRAHGGSPLHF
TRBV10-1	TRBJ2-7	CASSEGTTYEQYF
TRBV5-1	TRBJ2-3	CASSPGTTTDTQYF
TRBV9	TRBJ2-2	CASSPLKASTGELFF
TRBV7-9	TRBJ1-1	CASSLANPRGTEAFF
TRBV27	TRBJ2-1	CASSLVAGGSEEQFF
TRBV5-1	TRBJ2-3	CASSGGNTDTQYF
TRBV5-1	TRBJ2-7	CASRWTGKAYEQYF
TRBV11-1	TRBJ1-2	CASSPGQIYGYTF
TRBV7-9	TRBJ2-7	CASSLLGQRGQYF
TRBV4-1	TRBJ2-1	CASSQDFRGAGIEQFF
TRBV5-1	TRBJ1-2	CASSLDRGSGYTF
TRBV4-1	TRBJ1-1	CASSQKTGGNTEAFF
TRBV6-1	TRBJ2-1	CASSFPSANNEQFF
TRBV19	TRBJ2-5	CASSIGAGAAQYF
TRBV5-4	TRBJ2-7	CASSPGFTYEQYF
TRBV9	TRBJ1-1	CASSLQGARTEAFF
TRBV2	TRBJ1-2	CASRAGEYYGYTF
TRBV4-2	TRBJ2-1	CASGTGLDVLPKQFF
TRBV25-1	TRBJ2-1	CASSDWEGIGYNEQFF
TRBV19	TRBJ2-2	CASSLNTGELFF
TRBV2	TRBJ1-6	CASRPRDNSPLHF
TRBV6-1	TRBJ1-2	CASRPPGSLLYGYTF
TRBV10-3	TRBJ2-7	CAISEGQGAFYEQYF
TRBV10-3	TRBJ2-2	CAISDPTRTNTGELFF
TRBV6-5	TRBJ2-5	CASSYRGETQYF
TRBV6-1	TRBJ1-5	CASKTGIHPKSQHF
TRBV5-1	TRBJ2-7	CASSLARGAEQYF
TRBV21-1	TRBJ1-2	CASSKVPVANYGYTF
TRBV4-1	TRBJ2-7	CASSLYPTSGGAYEQYF
TRBV5-1	TRBJ2-2	CASSDYTGVSGELFF
TRBV6-5	TRBJ1-1	CASSYSQGAYTEAFF
TRBV6-5	TRBJ1-2	CASSYSWEVNYGYTF
TRBV7-7	TRBJ2-6	CASSSGPGQMSGANVLTF
TRBV30	TRBJ2-7	CAWSKSLTGNYEQYF
TRBV10-1	TRBJ2-3	CASFSYRQGTITHTQYF
TRBV7-6	TRBJ1-2	CASSPTITGQSIPYGYTF
TRBV20-1	TRBJ1-1	CSASAEREAFF
TRBV6-5	TRBJ1-2	CASSYSHGSGYTF
TRBV4-2	TRBJ2-3	CASSLSPGTSGGGTDTQYF
TRBV14	TRBJ2-1	CASSQLGASGVNEQFF
TRBV2	TRBJ2-1	CASSEGLAGISVFF
TRBV2	TRBJ1-6	CITGGNSYNSPLHF
TRBV7-9	TRBJ2-7	CSIPTGTHYEQYF
TRBV19	TRBJ2-7	CASSLAGSHYEQYF
TRBV5-1	TRBJ2-5	CASSNGQGYMETQYF
TRBV11-2	TRBJ1-1	CASSYNRDEAFF
TRBV5-8	TRBJ2-1	CASSISGVTYNEQFF